One TCR beta chain is described in this entry. The antigen remains unidentified. Germline assignment: CDR1 SGHDN and CDR2 FVKESK. This CDR3 spans 15 amino acids. J lost 6 bases, V lost 3 bases, and 9 bases had no gene match. This record comes from a study of cytomegalovirus exposure and HLA in healthy donors. Sequencing used immunoSEQ multiplex PCR; TCRdb keeps in-frame clones, though not all of them. The data show about 270,000 clones, approximately 86% seen once. Study outcomes and limitations: The listing of 150 to 200 TCR beta chains classed them as cytomegalovirus-associated. A later analysis found first-cohort TCR clusters tended to co-occur in the approximately 120 validation repertoires. As was reported, the classifier diagnosed cytomegalovirus status with high specificity and sensitivity.

This receptor was identified in a woman aged 18-29 years in good health and CMV-seronegative. This sequence joins TRBV14 and TRBJ1-1; 8 nucleotides line up with TRBD1. The sequenced sample consisted of PBMCs. CDR3 DNA: TGTGCCAGCAGCCATCCCGACAGGGGCAGGTCTGAAGCTTTCTTT. This sequence encodes CASSHPDRGRSEAFF. The variable domain in full, with the rest retrieved from reference TRBV14 and TRBJ1-1, is EAGVTQFPSHSVIEKGQTVTLRCDPISGHDNLYWYRRVMGKEIKFLLHFVKESKQDESGMPNNRFLAERTGGTYSTLKVQPAELEDSGVYFCASSHPDRGRSEAFFGQGTRLTVV.